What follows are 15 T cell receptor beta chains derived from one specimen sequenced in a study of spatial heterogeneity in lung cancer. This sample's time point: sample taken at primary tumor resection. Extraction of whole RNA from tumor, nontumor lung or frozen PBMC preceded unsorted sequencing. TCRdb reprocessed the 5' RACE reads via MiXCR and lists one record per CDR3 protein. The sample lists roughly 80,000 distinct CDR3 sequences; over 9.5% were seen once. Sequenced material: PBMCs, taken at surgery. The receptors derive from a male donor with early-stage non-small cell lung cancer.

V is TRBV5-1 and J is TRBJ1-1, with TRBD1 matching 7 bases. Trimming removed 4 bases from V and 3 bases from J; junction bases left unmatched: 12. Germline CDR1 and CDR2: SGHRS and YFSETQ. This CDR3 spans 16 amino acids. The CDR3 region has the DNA TGCGCCAGCAGCGCAACAGGGGTGATGGTGGACACTGAAGCTTTCTTT. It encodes CASSATGVMVDTEAFF. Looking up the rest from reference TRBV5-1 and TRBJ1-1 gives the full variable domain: KAGVTQTPRYLIKTRGQQVTLSCSPISGHRSVSWYQQTPGQGLQFLFEYFSETQRNKGNFPGRFSGRQFSNSRSEMNVSTLELGDSALYLCASSATGVMVDTEAFFGQGTRLTVV.

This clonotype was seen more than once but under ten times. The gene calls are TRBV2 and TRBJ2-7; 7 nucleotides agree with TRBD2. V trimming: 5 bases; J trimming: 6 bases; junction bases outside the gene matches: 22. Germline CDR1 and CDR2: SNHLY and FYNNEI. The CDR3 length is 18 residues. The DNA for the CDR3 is TGTGCCAGCAGTCCCCCCTTACTAGCGCGCATGGTAAGCAGCGAGCAGTACTTC. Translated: CASSPPLLARMVSSEQYF.

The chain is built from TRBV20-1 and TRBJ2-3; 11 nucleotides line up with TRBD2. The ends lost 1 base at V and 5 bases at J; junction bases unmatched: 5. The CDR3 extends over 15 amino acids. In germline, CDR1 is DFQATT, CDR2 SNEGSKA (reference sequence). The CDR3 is CSARGLAGGEDTQYF. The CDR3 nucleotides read TGCAGTGCTAGAGGGCTAGCGGGAGGTGAAGATACGCAGTATTTT.

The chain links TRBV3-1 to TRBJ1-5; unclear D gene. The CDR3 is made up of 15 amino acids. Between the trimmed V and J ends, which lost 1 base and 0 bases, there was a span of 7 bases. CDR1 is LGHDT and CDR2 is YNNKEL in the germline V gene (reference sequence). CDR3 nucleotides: TGTGCCAGCAGCCAAGGAGCGGATAGCAATCAGCCCCAGCATTTT. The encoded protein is CASSQGADSNQPQHF.

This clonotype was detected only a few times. The CDR3 DNA follows: TGTGCCAGCAGTGAGTCCCGGACAGATTTCTATGGCTACACCTTC. Translated, it gives CASSESRTDFYGYTF. The chain carries TRBV2 and TRBJ1-2, with D maybe TRBD1 (6 bases). Germline CDR1 reads SNHLY; CDR2 reads FYNNEI. The CDR3 runs to 15 residues. Trimming took 3 bases from V and 4 from J, leaving 15 bases between them.

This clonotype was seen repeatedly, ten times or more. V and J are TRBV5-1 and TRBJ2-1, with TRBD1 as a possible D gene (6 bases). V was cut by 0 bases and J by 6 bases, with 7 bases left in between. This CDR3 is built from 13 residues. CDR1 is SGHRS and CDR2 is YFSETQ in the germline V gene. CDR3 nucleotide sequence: TGCGCCAGCAGCTTGGTAGGGGGCAATGAGCAGTTCTTC. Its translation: CASSLVGGNEQFF.

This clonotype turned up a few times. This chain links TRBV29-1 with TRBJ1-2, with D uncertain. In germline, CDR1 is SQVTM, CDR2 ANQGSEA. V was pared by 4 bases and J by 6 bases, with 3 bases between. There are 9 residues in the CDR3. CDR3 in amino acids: CSVANGYTF. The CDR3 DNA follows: TGCAGCGTTGCAAATGGCTACACCTTC.

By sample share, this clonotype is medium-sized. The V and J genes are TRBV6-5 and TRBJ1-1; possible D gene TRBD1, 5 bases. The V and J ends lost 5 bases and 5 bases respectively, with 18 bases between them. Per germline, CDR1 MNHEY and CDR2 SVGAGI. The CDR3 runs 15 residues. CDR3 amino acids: CASSLGGRRKTEAFF. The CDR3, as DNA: TGTGCCAGCAGTCTCGGGGGACGTCGCAAGACTGAAGCTTTCTTT.

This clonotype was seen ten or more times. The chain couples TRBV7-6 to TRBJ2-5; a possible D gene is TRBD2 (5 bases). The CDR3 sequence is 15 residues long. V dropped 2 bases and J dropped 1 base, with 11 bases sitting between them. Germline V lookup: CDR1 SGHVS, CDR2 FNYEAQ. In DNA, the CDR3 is TGTGCCAGCAGCTTAACCGCCGGGATCCAAGAGACCCAGTACTTC. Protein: CASSLTAGIQETQYF.

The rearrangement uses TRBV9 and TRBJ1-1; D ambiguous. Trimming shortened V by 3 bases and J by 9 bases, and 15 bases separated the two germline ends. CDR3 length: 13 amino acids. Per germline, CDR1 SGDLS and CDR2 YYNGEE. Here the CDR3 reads CASSDQNRGQAFF. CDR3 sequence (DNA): TGTGCCAGCAGCGATCAAAACCGGGGTCAAGCTTTCTTT.

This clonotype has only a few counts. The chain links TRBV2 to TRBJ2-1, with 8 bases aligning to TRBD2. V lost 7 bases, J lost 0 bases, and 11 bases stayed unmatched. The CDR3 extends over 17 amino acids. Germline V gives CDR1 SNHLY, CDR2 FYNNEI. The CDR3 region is CASIRRSGGASYNEQFF. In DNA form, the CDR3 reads TGTGCCAGCATCCGTAGGTCCGGGGGGGCCTCCTACAATGAGCAGTTCTTC.

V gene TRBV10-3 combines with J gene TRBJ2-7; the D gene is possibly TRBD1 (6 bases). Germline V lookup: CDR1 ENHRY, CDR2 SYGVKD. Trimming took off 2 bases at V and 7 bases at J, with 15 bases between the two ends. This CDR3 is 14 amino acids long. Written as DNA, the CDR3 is TGTGCCATCAGTGAGGGTACTCCCCAGGGGGAGCAGTACTTC. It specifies CAISEGTPQGEQYF.

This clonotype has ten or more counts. CDR3 nucleotides: TGCAGCGTGATGGACAGATACGAGCAGTACTTC. It yields the protein CSVMDRYEQYF. The chain links TRBV29-1 to TRBJ2-7; D perhaps matches TRBD1 (6 bases). V was trimmed by 6 bases and J by 4 bases, leaving 10 bases between them. Per the germline V gene, CDR1 is SQVTM and CDR2 is ANQGSEA. This CDR3 has 11 amino acids.

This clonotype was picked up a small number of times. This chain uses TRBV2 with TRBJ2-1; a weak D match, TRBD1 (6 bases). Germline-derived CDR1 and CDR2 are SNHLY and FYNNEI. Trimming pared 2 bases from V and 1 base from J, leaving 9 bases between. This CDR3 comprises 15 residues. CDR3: CASSETGRSYNEQFF. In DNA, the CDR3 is TGTGCCAGCAGTGAAACAGGGCGGTCCTACAATGAGCAGTTCTTC.

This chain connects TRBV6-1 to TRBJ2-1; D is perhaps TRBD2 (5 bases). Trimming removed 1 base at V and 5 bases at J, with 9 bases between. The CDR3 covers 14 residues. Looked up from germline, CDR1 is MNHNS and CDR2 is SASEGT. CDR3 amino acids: CASSEVVGDNEQFF. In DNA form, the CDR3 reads TGTGCCAGCAGTGAAGTGGTCGGGGACAATGAGCAGTTCTTC.